This TCR beta chain was recorded in a study of shared clonotypes between healthy human individuals. Assay used: immunoSEQ multiplex PCR; TCRdb lists only in-frame clones, some missing. The table records a few hundred thousand clones, 87% of them present only once. This receptor was identified in a man aged 18 to 30 in good health. The sample consisted of memory CD8+ T cells sorted from blood. Described subset: CD45RO+ cells pooled with CCR7-negative TemRA cells.

CDR3 nucleotide sequence: TGTGCCAGCAGTTACACCTTACCGGATATGAACACTGAAGCTTTCTTT. Protein: CASSYTLPDMNTEAFF. The gene calls are TRBV27 and TRBJ1-1; the D is unclear. Trimming stripped 4 bases from V and 0 bases from J, with 15 bases between. Germline CDR1 and CDR2: MNHEY and SMNVEV (reference sequence). The CDR3 has 16 residues.